These 15 T cell receptor beta chains came from one sample sequenced in a study of identical twins. Using its own MiXCR run on the 5' RACE reads, TCRdb lists one record per CDR3 protein. The sample records around 1.7 million distinct CDR3 sequences, 25% to 35% being singletons. Source material: cord blood. These receptors were collected from a newborn girl in good health.

CDR3 loop: CASSLFTQETQYF. The CDR3 nucleotides are TGTGCCAGCAGTTTATTTACCCAAGAGACCCAGTACTTC. This chain connects TRBV28 to TRBJ2-5; unclear D gene. Germline CDR1 is MDHEN and CDR2 is SYDVKM. The CDR3 runs to 13 residues. Trimming removed 1 base at V and 1 base at J, with 4 bases between.

The chain has TRBV3-1 and TRBJ2-1; D gene ambiguous. The V gene lost 3 bases and the J gene lost 10 bases, with 13 bases spanning the gap. The CDR3 length is 13 residues. Germline CDR1 is LGHDT and CDR2 is YNNKEL (reference sequence). CDR3 amino acids: CASSHPERGEQFF. The CDR3 DNA sequence: TGTGCCAGCAGCCACCCGGAGCGCGGCGAGCAGTTCTTC.

This clonotype was recorded a few times. The chain employs TRBV24-1 and TRBJ2-3; unclear D gene. From germline, CDR1 is KGHDR and CDR2 SFDVKD. Trimming removed 0 bases at V and 7 bases at J, with 7 bases between. The CDR3 covers 13 residues. This chain's CDR3 is CATSDLNFNTQYF. DNA of the CDR3: TGTGCCACCAGTGATTTGAATTTTAATACGCAGTATTTT.

This clonotype has a handful of counts. The gene calls are TRBV5-1 and TRBJ1-1, with a tentative D call TRBD1 (5 bases). The V end lost 4 bases, the J end lost 6 bases, and 16 bases lay between the germline ends. Germline CDR1 reads SGHRS; CDR2 reads YFSETQ. The CDR3 contains 14 residues. CDR3 in DNA: TGCGCCAGCAGCCGGACAAGGGCCCCGCCTGAAGCTTTCTTT. Its protein product is CASSRTRAPPEAFF.

The CDR3 region has the DNA TGTGCCAGCAGCCAAGTGTCAGCGGGGGGGGACAATGAGCAGTTCTTC. Residues: CASSQVSAGGDNEQFF. The chain joins TRBV4-2 to TRBJ2-1, with 10 bases matching TRBD2. The CDR3 totals 16 residues. The germline CDR1 and CDR2 sequences are LGHNA and YNFKEQ. Germline trimming cut 1 base from V and 5 bases from J; bases unmatched to any gene: 5.

V usage is TRBV20-1 and J usage is TRBJ2-1; tentatively, D is TRBD2 (6 bases). The V end lost 5 bases, the J end lost 6 bases, and 14 bases lay between the germline ends. The CDR3 has 13 amino acids. CDR1 is DFQATT and CDR2 is SNEGSKA in the germline V gene (reference sequence). The CDR3 DNA is TGCAGTGCTCAGGACTACTTCCCCAATGAGCAGTTCTTC. As protein: CSAQDYFPNEQFF.

This chain connects TRBV9 to TRBJ2-1; D is ambiguous. The V gene's germline CDR1 is SGDLS and CDR2 YYNGEE. The V gene lost 7 bases and the J gene lost 4 bases, with 15 bases spanning the gap. This CDR3 spans 14 amino acids. CDR3 amino acids: CASDRARNYNEQFF. CDR3 DNA sequence: TGTGCCAGCGACCGGGCGCGGAATTACAATGAGCAGTTCTTC.

The V and J genes are TRBV4-1 and TRBJ1-1, with D possibly TRBD1 on 5 matching bases. Germline V lookup: CDR1 MGHRA, CDR2 YSYEKL. V was clipped by 1 base and J by 3 bases, with 9 bases between them. This CDR3 spans 14 amino acids. CDR3: CASSQVGTHTEAFF. The CDR3 DNA reads as TGCGCCAGCAGCCAAGTCGGGACCCACACTGAAGCTTTCTTT.

The chain joins TRBV25-1 to TRBJ1-2; TRBD1 might be the D (6 bases). The CDR3 runs 15 residues. The germline gives CDR1 MGHDK, CDR2 SYGVNS. The germline V and J ends were trimmed by 4 bases and 3 bases, with 15 bases remaining between them. CDR3 nucleotides: TGTGCCAGCAGTGGGGGTTGGGGGGCCTACTATGGCTACACCTTC. Encoded protein: CASSGGWGAYYGYTF.

V and J are TRBV3-1 and TRBJ2-3; 13 bases are shared with TRBD2. The length of the CDR3 is 17 residues. V lost 1 base, J lost 6 bases, and 7 bases stayed unmatched. Germline V gives CDR1 LGHDT, CDR2 YNNKEL (reference sequence). CDR3 bases: TGTGCCAGCAGCCAAGCGGGACTAGCGGGACGAGGGGATACGCAGTATTTT. Amino acids: CASSQAGLAGRGDTQYF.

This clonotype was recorded a few times. The chain has TRBV4-1 and TRBJ2-5, with D perhaps matching TRBD1 (6 bases). V was clipped by 4 bases and J by 3 bases, with 21 bases between them. The CDR3 sequence is 17 residues long. Germline V gives CDR1 MGHRA, CDR2 YSYEKL. CDR3 protein: CASSRYLLAGEKETQYF. CDR3 nucleotides: TGCGCCAGCAGCCGCTATCTTCTAGCAGGGGAAAAAGAGACCCAGTACTTC.

The chain carries TRBV28 and TRBJ2-1; TRBD2 matches at 12 bases. The V and J ends lost 1 base and 6 bases, in that order; junction bases with no gene match: 1. The CDR3 is 15 residues long. CDR1 is MDHEN and CDR2 is SYDVKM in the germline V gene. This CDR3 is CASSLLTSGSNEQFF. The CDR3 DNA follows: TGTGCCAGCAGTTTATTGACTAGCGGGAGCAATGAGCAGTTCTTC.

In this sample, this clonotype turned up a few times. The chain uses TRBV7-2 and TRBJ2-1; no definite D call. The CDR3 extends over 16 amino acids. With 1 base removed from V and 7 bases from J, the gap between germline ends came to 17 bases. Germline assignment: CDR1 SGHTA and CDR2 FQGNSA. The CDR3 region has the DNA TGTGCCAGCAGCTTAGAAAAGTCCGCCGGCTCGAATGAGCAGTTCTTC. It yields the protein CASSLEKSAGSNEQFF. The full variable domain, rest sourced from reference TRBV7-2 and TRBJ2-1, is GAGVSQSPSNKVTEKGKDVELRCDPISGHTALYWYRQSLGQGLEFLIYFQGNSAPDKSGLPSDRFSAERTGGSVSTLTIQRTQQEDSAVYLCASSLEKSAGSNEQFFGPGTRLTVL.

This clonotype has a handful of counts. This rearrangement joins TRBV4-2 to TRBJ2-7; no reliable D call. The CDR3 sequence is 15 residues long. Trimming took off 0 bases at V and 4 bases at J, with 13 bases between the two ends. Germline assignment: CDR1 LGHNA and CDR2 YNFKEQ. CDR3 sequence (DNA): TGTGCCAGCAGCCAAGATTGGGGTCCACGGTACGAGCAGTACTTC. Translation: CASSQDWGPRYEQYF.

In the case of this clonotype: Germline is not matched at one junction end, which may reflect a read error. This chain connects TRBV12-3 or TRBV12-4 to TRBJ1-2; 9 positions agree with TRBD1. The CDR3 loop spans 14 amino acids. This CDR3 reads CAGSFADRGYGYTF. The CDR3 bases are TGTGCCGGCAGTTTCGCGGACAGGGGCTATGGCTACACCTTC.